The clone carrying this T cell receptor (beta chain) was seen many times. The data were taken from a study of CD8 T cells in ankylosing spondylitis. TCRdb processed the 5' RACE reads anew with MiXCR; each CDR3 protein has one entry. The sample has some 140,000 distinct CDR3 sequences, 9.5% to 12% seen once; the top ten hold approximately 4%. This TCR came from a female donor with ankylosing spondylitis or in good health (not recorded which). The sequenced material came from blood, either unsorted or a sorted T cell fraction (not recorded which).

The CDR3 loop is CASSLGGPGAGNTIYF. Written as DNA, the CDR3 is TGTGCCAGCAGCTTAGGGGGGCCAGGGGCTGGAAACACCATATATTTT. The chain combines TRBV7-7 with TRBJ1-3; the D gene is possibly TRBD1 (6 bases). The CDR3 extends over 16 amino acids. From germline, CDR1 is SSHAT and CDR2 FNYEAQ (reference sequence). V was pared by 1 base and J by 2 bases, with 12 bases between.